These T cell receptor beta chains were read from a single sample in a study of OX40 agonist ivuxolimab in advanced cancers. Libraries were prepared by immunoSEQ multiplex PCR; TCRdb keeps only in-frame clonotypes and omits some of them. The sample lists 76,000 or so clones; roughly 85% were seen once. The material was CD4+ or CD8+ T cells sorted from blood, obtained in a trial of the OX40 agonist ivuxolimab. These receptors were taken from an adult with an advanced solid tumor such as melanoma, head and neck, liver or kidney cancer. Both conserved end residues are part of each CDR3. The order of the fields is clone size, CDR3 length, D gene, V gene, J gene, CDR3 DNA, CDR3 protein. D genes are given only for firm matches. The size of a clone is reported for some rows only, either as once, few or many, or as a class for expanded clones.

.	15	TRBD2	TRBV18	TRBJ2-7	TGTGCCAGCTCCCAGGGGTCAGCGGGGGCCTACGAGCAGTACTTC	CASSQGSAGAYEQYF
.	16	.	TRBV11-2	TRBJ1-3	TGTGCCAGCAGCTTAGTTTTGGGTCAAGCAGGAAACACCATATATTTT	CASSLVLGQAGNTIYF
.	12	TRBD1	TRBV5-1	TRBJ2-7	TGCGCCAGCAGCCGACAGGGCTACGAGCAGTACTTC	CASSRQGYEQYF
.	16	.	TRBV5-1	TRBJ1-1	TGCGCCAGCAGCGTTTCCGGGGCCAAGATGAACACTGAAGCTTTCTTT	CASSVSGAKMNTEAFF
few	16	.	TRBV7-2	TRBJ1-1	TGTGCCAGCAGGCAGTGGGGGGCAAGAATGAACACTGAAGCTTTCTTT	CASRQWGARMNTEAFF
.	8	.	TRBV29-1	TRBJ2-1	TGCAACGTCGATGAGCAGTTCTTC	CNVDEQFF
.	17	.	TRBV21-1	TRBJ1-5	TGTGCCAGCAGCAAAGATATCGGACAGACTAGCAATCAGCCCCAGCATTTT	CASSKDIGQTSNQPQHF
.	16	TRBD1	TRBV7-3	TRBJ2-3	TGTGCCAGCAGCCCCCGGACAGGGGGTCCCACAGATACGCAGTATTTT	CASSPRTGGPTDTQYF
.	16	TRBD1	TRBV4-3	TRBJ1-6	TGCGCCAGCAGCCAAGTCAGGGGGCTCCCTAATTCACCCCTCCACTTT	CASSQVRGLPNSPLHF
few	13	.	TRBV7-9	TRBJ2-7	TGTGCCAGCAGCGAGCGAATGAGGGGAGAGCAGTACTTC	CASSERMRGEQYF
.	15	TRBD1	TRBV19	TRBJ1-1	TGTGCCAGTAGTATCACAGGGGTTGTTTCCACTGAAGCTTTCTTT	CASSITGVVSTEAFF
.	12	.	TRBV6-1	TRBJ2-2	TGTGCCAACCAAAAACTCACCGGGGAGCTGTTTTTT	CANQKLTGELFF
.	16	TRBD1	TRBV11-2	TRBJ1-1	TGTGCCAGCAGCCCGATCACAGGGGGCGGTAACACTGAAGCTTTCTTT	CASSPITGGGNTEAFF
.	12	.	TRBV2	TRBJ2-1	TGTGCCAGCAGGGGGGTTCCTGTCGTCCAGTTCTTC	CASRGVPVVQFF
.	12	.	TRBV19	TRBJ2-5	TGTGCCAGTAGTAACAGAGAAGAGACCCAGTACTTC	CASSNREETQYF
.	12	.	TRBV7-9	TRBJ2-3	TGTGCCAGCAGTACCGCCACAGATACGCAGTATTTT	CASSTATDTQYF
.	14	.	TRBV2	TRBJ2-1	TGTGCCAGCAAAGGGATCCCGGGTAACAATGAGCAGTTCTTC	CASKGIPGNNEQFF
.	13	.	TRBV2	TRBJ1-5	TGTGCCAGCGTGGGGGAATTAACTCAGCCCCAGCATTTT	CASVGELTQPQHF
once	14	TRBD1	TRBV4-3	TRBJ1-2	TGCGCCAGCAGCCAAGGACAGGGGCCTTATGGCTACACCTTC	CASSQGQGPYGYTF
.	15	TRBD1	TRBV7-2	TRBJ1-1	TGTGCCAGCAGCGTTCCCGGGACAGGGATGGTTGAAGCTTTCTTT	CASSVPGTGMVEAFF
.	18	TRBD1	TRBV6-9	TRBJ2-7	TGTGCCAGCAGTTACCCGGGACAGGGGATCCCCCTCTACTACGAGCAGTACTTC	CASSYPGQGIPLYYEQYF
.	13	.	TRBV7-6	TRBJ2-3	TGTGCCAGCAGCCCCGACAGTATCCATACGCAGTATTTT	CASSPDSIHTQYF
.	16	.	TRBV11-1	TRBJ2-5	TGTGCCAGCAGCTTAGCCCTGGCGGGATCTGTTAGGACCCAGTACTTC	CASSLALAGSVRTQYF
.	13	TRBD1	TRBV11-2	TRBJ1-5	TGTGCCAGCAGCACGGACAGGGATCAGCCCCAGCATTTT	CASSTDRDQPQHF